This entry lists 21 T cell receptor beta chains sequenced from one sample in a study of patients and donors after allogeneic stem cell transplantation. Each CDR3 protein is one row after TCRdb ran MiXCR on the RT-PCR reads. The data hold 410,000 or so distinct CDR3 sequences, with 16% observed a single time. Sequenced sample: blood, either unsorted or a sorted T cell fraction (not recorded which). Source of these receptors: a human donor who was either an allogeneic HSCT recipient or a stem cell or donor lymphocyte infusion donor (not recorded which). It is not recorded whose cells these are; they may come from a transplant donor.

V usage is TRBV3-1 and J usage is TRBJ1-5; 12 bases fit TRBD1. The junction had 8 bases not matched to a gene; V was cut back by 4 bases and J by 4 bases. In germline, CDR1 is LGHDT, CDR2 YNNKEL (reference sequence). The CDR3 covers 17 residues. The CDR3 protein is CASSPGQGAKINQPQHF. CDR3 DNA sequence: TGTGCCAGCAGCCCGGGACAGGGGGCGAAGATTAATCAGCCCCAGCATTTT.

This clonotype was seen only a few times. The chain links TRBV7-9 to TRBJ2-3; D gene unclear. Trimming removed 1 base from V and 6 bases from J, with 17 bases in between. The germline V gene has CDR1 SEHNR and CDR2 FQNEAQ (reference sequence). The length of the CDR3 is 16 residues. CDR3 coding DNA: TGTGCCAGCAGCTTAGAGGGTAGGAACGAGTTCGATACGCAGTATTTT. Translation: CASSLEGRNEFDTQYF.

This rearrangement joins TRBV7-8 to TRBJ2-7; no firm D call. Trimming removed 3 bases at V and 2 bases at J, with 14 bases between. This CDR3 contains 15 residues. The germline V gene encodes CDR1 SGHVS and CDR2 FQNEAQ. The CDR3, as DNA: TGTGCCAGCAGCTTGAGATATAACAGCCCCTACGAGCAGTACTTC. The encoded protein is CASSLRYNSPYEQYF.

This clonotype was observed a handful of times. The chain is built from TRBV2 and TRBJ1-1, with a tentative D call TRBD1 (6 bases). CDR1 is SNHLY and CDR2 is FYNNEI in the germline V gene. The CDR3 sequence is 12 residues long. With 6 bases removed from V and 6 bases from J, the gap between germline ends came to 11 bases. This chain's CDR3 is CASRKRTAEAFF. The DNA for the CDR3 is TGTGCCAGCAGAAAAAGGACAGCTGAAGCTTTCTTT.

This clonotype turned up a few times. This rearrangement joins TRBV11-2 to TRBJ2-3; a possible D gene is TRBD1 (6 bases). The CDR3 is 18 amino acids. CDR1 SGHAT and CDR2 FQNNGV come from the germline V gene. The V gene lost 5 bases and the J gene lost 2 bases, with 23 bases spanning the gap. The CDR3 here is CASSLGVDGGHNTDTQYF. The CDR3, as DNA: TGTGCCAGCAGCCTTGGGGTCGATGGGGGACATAACACAGATACGCAGTATTTT.

J is TRBJ2-1 and V is TRBV10-3; 9 positions match TRBD2. The trim removed 8 bases at V and 5 bases at J, leaving 4 bases unmatched. The CDR3 spans 13 residues. Germline CDR1 reads ENHRY; CDR2 reads SYGVKD. The CDR3 reads CAIWVAGDNEQFF. CDR3 DNA: TGTGCCATCTGGGTAGCGGGAGACAATGAGCAGTTCTTC.

The chain links TRBV3-1 to TRBJ1-6; tentative D call: TRBD1 (5 bases). The CDR3 covers 12 residues. V was cut by 5 bases and J by 10 bases, with 9 bases left in between. Germline assignment: CDR1 LGHDT and CDR2 YNNKEL (reference sequence). CDR3 coding DNA: TGTGCCAGCAGCGCAGGGCGGTCACCCCTCCACTTT. Its protein product is CASSAGRSPLHF.

This clonotype was seen more than once but under ten times. This chain uses TRBV20-1 with TRBJ1-6; no clear D. V lost 5 bases, J lost 6 bases, and 20 bases lay in between. Germline values: CDR1 DFQATT, CDR2 SNEGSKA (reference sequence). This CDR3 has 16 amino acids. The CDR3 DNA reads TGCAGTGCTGGATTCACTACGCCTCCATTTAATTCACCCCTCCACTTT. Its protein is CSAGFTTPPFNSPLHF.

This clonotype has a handful of counts. The V and J genes are TRBV29-1 and TRBJ1-3, with unresolved D. Deletions cut 2 bases from V and 1 base from J, with 6 bases between. CDR3 length equals 13 residues. Germline V CDR1 and CDR2: SQVTM, ANQGSEA. The CDR3 protein is CSVETGSGNTIYF. CDR3 DNA sequence: TGCAGCGTTGAAACGGGTTCTGGAAACACCATATATTTT.

There are a few counts of this clonotype. V and J are TRBV6-1 and TRBJ1-2; D is possibly TRBD1 (5 bases). V lost 2 bases and J 6 bases, leaving 10 bases between the germline ends. Germline CDR1 is MNHNS and CDR2 is SASEGT. The CDR3 has 13 amino acids. The CDR3 DNA reads TGTGCCAGCAGTGAATGGGGACGGCATGGCTACACCTTC. Encoded protein: CASSEWGRHGYTF.

The gene calls are TRBV6-5 and TRBJ2-5; TRBD2 might be the D (6 bases). The V end was cut by 2 bases, the J end by 5 bases, with 15 bases between. This CDR3 has 15 residues. The germline V gene encodes CDR1 MNHEY and CDR2 SVGAGI. This CDR3 is CASSYRGSRPETQYF. CDR3 in DNA: TGTGCCAGCAGTTACCGGGGGAGTAGGCCCGAGACCCAGTACTTC.

V gene TRBV27 combines with J gene TRBJ2-7; D unclear. V dropped 6 bases and J dropped 3 bases, with 18 bases sitting between them. The CDR3 extends over 15 amino acids. CDR1 and CDR2 (germline): MNHEY, SMNVEV (reference sequence). CDR3 nucleotide sequence: TGTGCCAGCAGGGCCTTGATGGGGTTGGTCTACGAGCAGTACTTC. The encoded protein is CASRALMGLVYEQYF.

The table lists this clonotype with a few counts. The gene calls are TRBV19 and TRBJ1-1; D gene unclear. This CDR3 contains 14 residues. From germline, CDR1 is LNHDA and CDR2 SQIVND (reference sequence). Trimming shortened V by 4 bases and J by 1 base, and 10 bases separated the two germline ends. CDR3 DNA sequence: TGTGCCAGTAGTACGGGAGTTCAGAACACTGAAGCTTTCTTT. It is translated as CASSTGVQNTEAFF.

This clonotype has at least ten counts. The rearrangement uses TRBV11-2 and TRBJ1-1, with D hard to call. In germline, CDR1 is SGHAT, CDR2 FQNNGV. The CDR3 totals 12 residues. Trimming stripped 2 bases from V and 11 bases from J, with 12 bases between. CDR3 in amino acids: CASSLWVGRAFF. The CDR3 DNA sequence: TGTGCCAGCAGCTTATGGGTCGGTCGGGCTTTCTTT.

A few counts support this clonotype. The chain carries TRBV10-3 and TRBJ1-5; the D gene is possibly TRBD1 (5 bases). This CDR3 has 17 residues. The germline V gene has CDR1 ENHRY and CDR2 SYGVKD. With 10 bases removed from V and 0 bases from J, the gap between germline ends came to 22 bases. CDR3 loop: CATRRQGGMHSNQPQHF. As DNA, the CDR3 is TGTGCCACCCGTCGCCAGGGCGGAATGCATAGCAATCAGCCCCAGCATTTT.

This clonotype occurred many times. This chain joins TRBV9 and TRBJ1-2, with 7 bases matching TRBD1. The CDR3 length is 13 residues. CDR1 and CDR2 (germline): SGDLS, YYNGEE. After removal of 2 bases from V and 8 bases from J, the junction contained 6 bases not matched to a gene. The CDR3 DNA is TGTGCCAGCAGCGTTGACAGGGCTGAGGGCTACACCTTC. It translates to CASSVDRAEGYTF. Variable domain in full (rest from reference TRBV9 and TRBJ1-2): DSGVTQTPKHLITATGQRVTLRCSPRSGDLSVYWYQQSLDQGLQFLIQYYNGEERAKGNILERFSAQQFPDLHSELNLSSLELGDSALYFCASSVDRAEGYTFGSGTRLTVV.

A few counts support this clonotype. The gene calls are TRBV3-1 and TRBJ2-3; D ambiguous. Trimming cost V 0 bases and J 8 bases, with 12 bases left between them. This CDR3 is 14 amino acids long. From germline, CDR1 is LGHDT and CDR2 YNNKEL (reference sequence). The CDR3 region has the DNA TGTGCCAGCAGCCAAGAGTTCAGGCCAGCTACGCAGTATTTT. Residues: CASSQEFRPATQYF.

This clonotype was recorded a few times. CDR3 in DNA: TGCGCCAGCAGCCAAGATTTGCCTAGCGGGGGAGCAAAAAAAGAGACCCAGTACTTC. Translated, it gives CASSQDLPSGGAKKETQYF. The chain carries TRBV4-3 and TRBJ2-5, with 10 bases fitting TRBD2. This CDR3 has 19 residues. Unmatched junction bases numbered 13, after V lost 0 bases and J lost 3 bases. Germline V lookup: CDR1 LGHNA, CDR2 YSLEER.

This chain links TRBV11-2 with TRBJ2-2, with D possibly being TRBD1 or TRBD2 (5 bases each). V was clipped by 0 bases and J by 4 bases, with 18 bases between them. Germline values: CDR1 SGHAT, CDR2 FQNNGV. This CDR3 is 18 amino acids long. CDR3 nucleotide sequence: TGTGCCAGCAGCTTAGAGGGTATCGGGACCCCCGGCACCGGGGAGCTGTTTTTT. The encoded protein is CASSLEGIGTPGTGELFF.

The CDR3 region has the DNA TGTGCCACCAGCAGAGATAGGCAGGGGAGCACAGATACGCAGTATTTT. Its translation is CATSRDRQGSTDTQYF. This rearrangement joins TRBV15 to TRBJ2-3; tentative D call: TRBD1 (6 bases). Per germline, CDR1 LNHNV and CDR2 YYDKDF (reference sequence). V gave up 0 bases and J gave up 0 bases, with 10 bases separating them. This CDR3 has 16 amino acids.

CDR3 nucleotides: TGTGCCAGCAGCCCCACAGGGGGCGGCTACGAGCAGTACTTC. Translated: CASSPTGGGYEQYF. The chain employs TRBV7-6 and TRBJ2-7; 9 nucleotides agree with TRBD1. After removal of 5 bases from V and 3 bases from J, the junction contained 5 bases not matched to a gene. The CDR3 is made up of 14 amino acids. Germline assignment: CDR1 SGHVS and CDR2 FNYEAQ.